Following are 31 T cell receptor beta chains from one sample sequenced in a study of shared clonotypes between healthy human individuals. The method was immunoSEQ multiplex PCR; TCRdb's version includes in-frame clones alone and lacks a portion of them. The sample lists some 2,500,000 clones, 85% to 95% occurring once. The sample taken for sequencing was naive CD4+ T cells from PBMCs. The subset: CD45RA+ positively selected. These receptors all come from a man between 18 and 35 years old in good health. Some clones in this sample may be carry-over from other donors' samples.

The chain recombines TRBV5-4 with TRBJ2-7; tentative D call: TRBD1 (6 bases). The CDR3 has 13 amino acids. Germline V gene lookup returns CDR1 SGHNT and CDR2 YYREEE (reference sequence). Between the trimmed V and J ends, which lost 1 base and 2 bases, there was a span of 7 bases. Here the CDR3 reads CASSLQGPYEQYF. The CDR3 region has the DNA TGTGCCAGCAGCTTGCAGGGGCCCTACGAGCAGTACTTC.

The V and J genes are TRBV28 and TRBJ2-3, with 9 bases fitting TRBD1. The J segment lost 2 bases and the V segment lost 5 bases, leaving 11 bases of the junction unmatched. The CDR3 spans 17 residues. The V gene's germline CDR1 is MDHEN and CDR2 SYDVKM. The DNA for the CDR3 is TGTGCCAGCAGTACCCCTACAGGGGGCCGATCCACAGATACGCAGTATTTT. Protein: CASSTPTGGRSTDTQYF.

The chain employs TRBV4-1 and TRBJ2-1, with 9 bases fitting TRBD2. The germline CDR1 and CDR2 sequences are MGHRA and YSYEKL. J gave up 7 bases and V 5 bases, and 9 bases lay outside the gene matches. The CDR3 consists of 15 residues. CDR3: CASSLAGEGGNEQFF. The CDR3 nucleotides are TGCGCCAGCAGCTTAGCGGGAGAGGGTGGTAATGAGCAGTTCTTC.

The chain uses TRBV4-1 and TRBJ2-1, with 13 nucleotides matching TRBD2. The CDR3 spans 16 residues. With V trimmed by 4 bases and J by 9 bases, 9 bases remained unmatched. Looked up from germline, CDR1 is MGHRA and CDR2 is YSYEKL. As DNA, the CDR3 is TGCGCCAGCAGCCGGCCTGGACTAGCGGGAGTGGGTGAGCAGTTCTTC. This gives the protein CASSRPGLAGVGEQFF.

A word on this clone: The same CDR3 is also encoded by other DNA sequences in this sample. The chain uses TRBV5-1 and TRBJ2-5; a possible D gene is TRBD2 (6 bases). V was cut by 0 bases and J by 3 bases, with 9 bases left in between. The CDR3 is made up of 14 amino acids. The germline gives CDR1 SGHRS, CDR2 YFSETQ. The CDR3 sequence: CASSLGRAEETQYF. The DNA of the CDR3 is TGCGCCAGCAGCTTGGGGAGGGCAGAAGAGACCCAGTACTTC. The full variable domain, in which reference TRBV5-1 and TRBJ2-5 provide the parts outside the CDR3, is KAGVTQTPRYLIKTRGQQVTLSCSPISGHRSVSWYQQTPGQGLQFLFEYFSETQRNKGNFPGRFSGRQFSNSRSEMNVSTLELGDSALYLCASSLGRAEETQYFGPGTRLLVL.

The chain couples TRBV11-1 to TRBJ1-2; possible D gene TRBD1, 5 bases. The CDR3 consists of 13 residues. CDR1 is SGHAT, CDR2 FQDESV, per germline (reference sequence). V gave up 4 bases and J gave up 5 bases, with 11 bases separating them. CDR3 region: CASSWTRDYGYTF. DNA for the CDR3: TGTGCCAGCAGCTGGACACGAGATTATGGCTACACCTTC.

V is TRBV30 and J is TRBJ2-7; 7 nucleotides agree with TRBD1. V lost 3 bases and J lost 5; bases outside the gene matches: 7. The CDR3 has 13 residues. CDR1 is GTSNPN and CDR2 is SVGIG in the germline V gene (reference sequence). The CDR3 nucleotides are TGTGCCTGGAGAGTACAGGGGACCCACGAGCAGTACTTC. It codes for CAWRVQGTHEQYF.

The chain carries TRBV18 and TRBJ1-2; TRBD1 matches at 8 bases. This CDR3 has 15 amino acids. Germline V gene lookup returns CDR1 KGHSH and CDR2 LQKENI. The junction had 14 bases not matched to a gene; V was cut back by 8 bases and J by 6 bases. The CDR3 is CASARVAGGMDGYTF. The CDR3 coding sequence is TGTGCCAGCGCAAGGGTGGCAGGGGGCATGGATGGCTACACCTTC.

This chain uses TRBV15 with TRBJ2-7; either TRBD1 or TRBD2 may fit D (6 bases each). This CDR3 contains 19 residues. The ends were cut back, 0 bases at V and 3 bases at J, with 24 bases in the middle. CDR1 is LNHNV and CDR2 is YYDKDF in the germline V gene (reference sequence). CDR3 amino acids: CATSRDGGRAQSRVYEQYF. For the CDR3, the DNA is TGTGCCACCAGCAGAGATGGGGGGCGAGCACAGTCGAGAGTCTACGAGCAGTACTTC.

V gene TRBV5-5 combines with J gene TRBJ2-5, with TRBD1 matching 11 bases. The V gene end was trimmed by 4 bases and the J gene end by 4 bases; junction bases not matched to a gene: 9. The CDR3 runs 16 residues. The germline CDR1 and CDR2 sequences are SGHKS and YYEKEE (reference sequence). The CDR3 DNA reads TGTGCCAGCAGCAGAGACCCGGGACAGGGGGGAGAGACCCAGTACTTC. Its protein is CASSRDPGQGGETQYF.

This sequence joins TRBV5-5 and TRBJ2-5, with a tentative D call TRBD2 (5 bases). V shed 4 bases and J shed 5 bases, with 18 bases lying between them. This CDR3 contains 15 residues. Germline V lookup: CDR1 SGHKS, CDR2 YYEKEE (reference sequence). CDR3: CASSGRGGGLETQYF. The CDR3 bases are TGTGCCAGCAGCGGCCGGGGTGGAGGTTTGGAGACCCAGTACTTC.

This clone is a singleton in its sample. This sample includes further DNA sequences coding for the same CDR3. The chain carries TRBV5-1 and TRBJ2-5, with unresolved D. The length of the CDR3 is 12 residues. Trimming took 5 bases from V and 2 from J, leaving 7 bases between them. Looked up from germline, CDR1 is SGHRS and CDR2 is YFSETQ. The CDR3 protein is CASSRQQETQYF. CDR3 DNA: TGCGCCAGCAGTAGGCAGCAAGAGACCCAGTACTTC.

The chain carries TRBV6-6 and TRBJ1-1, with D unclear. The CDR3 runs to 14 residues. Between the trimmed V and J ends, which lost 0 bases and 4 bases, there was a span of 9 bases. Germline V gives CDR1 MNHNY, CDR2 SVGAGI (reference sequence). CDR3 sequence: CASSYSTQPTEAFF. The CDR3, as DNA: TGTGCCAGCAGTTACTCGACCCAGCCCACTGAAGCTTTCTTT.

J is TRBJ1-1 and V is TRBV7-9; 11 nucleotides agree with TRBD1. The CDR3 loop spans 15 amino acids. Unmatched junction bases numbered 4, after V lost 3 bases and J lost 4 bases. CDR1 is SEHNR, CDR2 FQNEAQ, per germline (reference sequence). CDR3 nucleotide sequence: TGTGCCAGCAGCTTTGGACAGGGGGCCTTCACTGAAGCTTTCTTT. Amino acid sequence: CASSFGQGAFTEAFF.

This clone was detected a few times. This rearrangement joins TRBV5-1 to TRBJ1-4; D perhaps matches TRBD1 (5 bases). V was pared by 1 base and J by 3 bases, with 10 bases between. The germline gives CDR1 SGHRS, CDR2 YFSETQ. The CDR3 sequence is 15 residues long. CDR3 sequence (DNA): TGCGCCAGCAGCTTGCAGGGTGTCCCTAATGAAAAACTGTTTTTT. Its translation: CASSLQGVPNEKLFF.

V usage is TRBV11-3 and J usage is TRBJ1-3; no reliable D call. CDR1 is SGHNT and CDR2 is YENEEA in the germline V gene. V lost 3 bases to trimming and J lost 3 bases, with 6 bases between them. The CDR3 totals 13 residues. Written as DNA, the CDR3 is TGTGCCAGCAGCTTCAGGAGTGGAAACACCATATATTTT. Protein sequence: CASSFRSGNTIYF.

The genes are TRBV28 and TRBJ1-1; D not certain. Germline assignment: CDR1 MDHEN and CDR2 SYDVKM. This CDR3 is 11 amino acids long. Trimming stripped 4 bases from V and 3 bases from J, with 3 bases between. The CDR3 spells CASSWYTEAFF. In DNA form, the CDR3 reads TGTGCCAGCAGTTGGTACACTGAAGCTTTCTTT.

This sequence joins TRBV11-3 and TRBJ1-1; possible D gene TRBD1, 5 bases. The CDR3 consists of 18 residues. Trimming took off 9 bases at V and 5 bases at J, with 31 bases between the two ends. Germline CDR1 is SGHNT and CDR2 is YENEEA. Here the CDR3 DNA reads TGTGCCAGGAAGAGCAGAGGTAAGTTTAGGGACCCGAGGACTGAAGCTTTCTTT. Translating gives CARKSRGKFRDPRTEAFF.

The rearrangement joins TRBV4-3 to TRBJ2-6; D is possibly TRBD1 (6 bases). The CDR3 extends over 18 amino acids. V gave up 0 bases and J gave up 2 bases, with 14 bases separating them. The germline CDR1 and CDR2 sequences are LGHNA and YSLEER. The DNA for the CDR3 is TGCGCCAGCAGCCAAGAAATCCCCCACAGGGCTGGGGCCAACGTCCTGACTTTC. Translation: CASSQEIPHRAGANVLTF.

The chain recombines TRBV7-9 with TRBJ2-2; tentative D call: TRBD2 (6 bases). The CDR3 extends over 13 amino acids. The germline gives CDR1 SEHNR, CDR2 FQNEAQ (reference sequence). The V and J ends lost 5 bases and 3 bases respectively, with 7 bases between them. The CDR3 DNA reads as TGTGCCAGCAGCCGCGGGGACACCGGGGAGCTGTTTTTT. Translated, it gives CASSRGDTGELFF.

Concerning this clone: The junction departs from germline at one end; a sequencing error may be responsible. The chain has TRBV28 and TRBJ2-3; 11 bases match TRBD2. This CDR3 has 16 amino acids. Germline V gives CDR1 MDHEN, CDR2 SYDVKM. This CDR3 is CASDKGTSGYPPPRHF. CDR3 bases: TGTGCCAGCGACAAAGGGACTAGCGGTTACCCCCCGCCGCGGCATTTT. The variable domain in full, completed from reference TRBV28 and TRBJ2-3, reads DVKVTQSSRYLVKRTGEKVFLECVQDMDHENMFWYRQDPGLGLRLIYFSYDVKMKEKGDIPEGYSVSREKKERFSLILESASTNQTSMYLCASDKGTSGYPPPRHFGPGTRLTVL.

V is TRBV18 and J is TRBJ2-5; D remains ambiguous. Deletions cut 3 bases from V and 1 base from J, with 12 bases between. Germline lookup yields CDR1 KGHSH and CDR2 LQKENI. This CDR3 is 15 amino acids long. The CDR3 region is CASSPLSVIQETQYF. DNA for the CDR3: TGTGCCAGCTCACCGTTGTCCGTGATCCAAGAGACCCAGTACTTC.

The chain uses TRBV30 and TRBJ1-2; D unclear. This CDR3 region has 14 residues. Germline lookup yields CDR1 GTSNPN and CDR2 SVGIG (reference sequence). The V and J ends lost 4 bases and 4 bases respectively, with 16 bases between them. Written as DNA, the CDR3 is TGTGCCTGGAACGCGGGGATCAGCTCCTATGGCTACACCTTC. It translates to CAWNAGISSYGYTF.

J is TRBJ1-2 and V is TRBV4-3, with D possibly matching TRBD1 (5 bases). V was cut by 2 bases and J by 2 bases, with 9 bases left in between. The CDR3 runs to 14 residues. Germline assignment: CDR1 LGHNA and CDR2 YSLEER. CDR3 sequence reads: CASSQIGTNYGYTF. In nucleotides, the CDR3 is TGCGCCAGCAGCCAAATCGGGACCAACTATGGCTACACCTTC.

This chain uses TRBV6-1 with TRBJ1-1; D remains ambiguous. The germline gives CDR1 MNHNS, CDR2 SASEGT. V shed 1 base and J shed 7 bases, with 7 bases lying between them. This CDR3 contains 12 residues. The CDR3 loop is CASSEVLSEAFF. The DNA of the CDR3 is TGTGCCAGCAGTGAAGTATTGAGTGAAGCTTTCTTT.

Concerning this clone itself: The same CDR3 arises from other DNA sequences in this sample as well. The gene calls are TRBV11-3 and TRBJ1-1; possible D gene TRBD1, 6 bases. In germline, CDR1 is SGHNT, CDR2 YENEEA. The CDR3 has 16 amino acids. Trimming cost V 5 bases and J 0 bases, with 16 bases left between them. The CDR3 is CASSPGGGRMNTEAFF. Here the CDR3 DNA reads TGTGCCAGCAGCCCTGGGGGCGGGAGGATGAACACTGAAGCTTTCTTT.

As DNA, the CDR3 is TGTGCCAGCACCCTAGCGGGAGTAAAGGAGACCCAGTACTTC. Translated: CASTLAGVKETQYF. The rearrangement joins TRBV5-4 to TRBJ2-5, with TRBD2 identical over 10 bases. V lost 6 bases to trimming and J lost 5 bases; unmatched junction nucleotides: 7. The germline V gene encodes CDR1 SGHNT and CDR2 YYREEE (reference sequence). The CDR3 contains 14 residues.

Turning to this clone: Its ends do not fully match the called genes, so a read error is possible. The rearrangement joins TRBV10-3 to TRBJ2-5, with D unresolved. Germline assignment: CDR1 ENHRY and CDR2 SYGVKD. The CDR3 extends over 12 amino acids. The CDR3 is CAIREDSETQYF. CDR3 DNA: TGTGCCATCCGTGAGGATTCAGAGACCCAGTACTTC.

As regards this clone: This sample includes further DNA sequences coding for the same CDR3. The CDR3: CASSRGQGATEAFF. The CDR3 coding sequence is TGTGCCAGCTCCCGCGGACAGGGGGCCACTGAAGCTTTCTTT. The J gene is TRBJ1-1, the V gene TRBV18; 11 bases match TRBD1. With 6 bases clipped from V and 4 bases from J, the junction kept 4 bases outside the gene matches. CDR3 length: 14 residues. Germline loops: CDR1 KGHSH, CDR2 LQKENI. The whole variable domain, remainder taken from reference TRBV18 and TRBJ1-1, is NAGVMQNPRHLVRRRGQEARLRCSPMKGHSHVYWYRQLPEEGLKFMVYLQKENIIDESGMPKERFSAEFPKEGPSILRIQQVVRGDSAAYFCASSRGQGATEAFFGQGTRLTVV.

The rearrangement links TRBV5-1 to TRBJ2-5, with 9 bases fitting TRBD2. Germline-derived CDR1 and CDR2 are SGHRS and YFSETQ. The CDR3 runs 18 residues. V lost 5 bases and J lost 5; bases outside the gene matches: 19. The CDR3 DNA sequence: TGCGCCAGCAGACTGCGGGCGGGAGGGCGGTATATGACGGAGACCCAGTACTTC. Encoded protein: CASRLRAGGRYMTETQYF.

The table lists this clone with a count of one. This chain uses TRBV29-1 with TRBJ2-3; 8 positions agree with TRBD2. Germline values: CDR1 SQVTM, CDR2 ANQGSEA. The CDR3 extends over 15 amino acids. The ends lost 1 base at V and 0 bases at J; junction bases unmatched: 3. The CDR3, as DNA: TGCAGCGTTGAAGCGGGGACTAGGAGCACAGATACGCAGTATTTT. It specifies CSVEAGTRSTDTQYF.